This T cell receptor (beta chain) was sequenced during a study of blood T cell repertoires in COVID-19. After removal of 7 bases from V and 6 bases from J, the junction contained 12 bases not matched to a gene. Germline CDR1 is MDHEN and CDR2 is SYDVKM. CDR3 length: 15 residues. Assay: immunoSEQ multiplex PCR; the TCRdb copy retains only in-frame clones and omits some. The sample records 150,000 to 160,000 clones, around 85% being singletons. Sequenced: peripheral blood. This TCR was recovered from a woman in her sixties or seventies with acute or convalescent COVID-19. The rearrangement joins TRBV28 to TRBJ1-5; 7 positions match TRBD1. CDR3 DNA sequence: TGTGCCAGCAAAAAACCGACAGGGAGGATTCAGCCCCAGCATTTT. Residues: CASKKPTGRIQPQHF.